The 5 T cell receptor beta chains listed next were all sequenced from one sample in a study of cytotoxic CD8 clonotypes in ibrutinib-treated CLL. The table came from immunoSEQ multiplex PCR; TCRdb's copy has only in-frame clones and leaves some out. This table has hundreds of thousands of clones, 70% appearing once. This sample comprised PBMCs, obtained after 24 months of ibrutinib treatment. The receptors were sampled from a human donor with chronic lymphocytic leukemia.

As DNA, the CDR3 is TGTGCCAGCAGCCGACCAGGGGATGTGGCTGAAAAACTGTTTTTT. Translating it yields CASSRPGDVAEKLFF. V is TRBV4-2 and J is TRBJ1-4; D might be TRBD1 (6 bases). The length of the CDR3 is 15 residues. Germline CDR1 and CDR2: LGHNA and YNFKEQ. V was shortened by 4 bases and J by 7 bases, with 16 bases between the two germline ends.

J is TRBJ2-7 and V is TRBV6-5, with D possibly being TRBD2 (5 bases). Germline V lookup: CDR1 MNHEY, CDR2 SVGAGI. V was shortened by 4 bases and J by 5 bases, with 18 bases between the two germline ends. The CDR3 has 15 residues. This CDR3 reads CASSSPVGSVHEQYF. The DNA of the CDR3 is TGTGCCAGCAGTTCCCCCGTGGGGAGTGTCCACGAGCAGTACTTC.

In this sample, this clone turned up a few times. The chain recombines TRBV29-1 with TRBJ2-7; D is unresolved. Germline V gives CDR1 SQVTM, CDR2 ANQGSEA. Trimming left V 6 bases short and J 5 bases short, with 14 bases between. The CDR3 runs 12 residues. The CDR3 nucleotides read TGCAGCGTCCAGAGTGGAGTCCACGAGCAGTACTTC. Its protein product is CSVQSGVHEQYF.

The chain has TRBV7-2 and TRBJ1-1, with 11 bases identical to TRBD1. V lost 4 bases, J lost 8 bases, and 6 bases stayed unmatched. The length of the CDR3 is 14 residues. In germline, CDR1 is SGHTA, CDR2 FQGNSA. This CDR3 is CASSSGQGAWEAFF. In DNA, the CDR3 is TGTGCCAGCAGCTCCGGACAGGGGGCATGGGAAGCTTTCTTT. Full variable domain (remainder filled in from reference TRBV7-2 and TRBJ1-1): GAGVSQSPSNKVTEKGKDVELRCDPISGHTALYWYRQSLGQGLEFLIYFQGNSAPDKSGLPSDRFSAERTGGSVSTLTIQRTQQEDSAVYLCASSSGQGAWEAFFGQGTRLTVV.

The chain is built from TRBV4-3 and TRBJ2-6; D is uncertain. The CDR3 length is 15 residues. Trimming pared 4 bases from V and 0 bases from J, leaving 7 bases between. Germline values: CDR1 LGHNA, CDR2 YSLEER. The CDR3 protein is CASSRLGSGANVLTF. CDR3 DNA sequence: TGCGCCAGCAGCCGGCTCGGCTCTGGGGCCAACGTCCTGACTTTC.